Given below is one TCR beta chain in context. The antigen remains undetermined. The V gene end was trimmed by 0 bases and the J gene end by 5 bases; junction bases not matched to a gene: 2. Germline-derived CDR1 and CDR2 are SGHRS and YFSETQ. The CDR3 loop spans 15 amino acids. The sample originates from a study of long-term antiretroviral therapy in people with HIV. Study summary: Initial samples were collected about a decade before the 2015 immediate-ART recommendation. Study-level findings and limits: Relative to transplant donor controls, diversity remained lower despite increasing after ART.

This was the immunoSEQ v3.0 assay at survey level. Sequenced by immunoSEQ multiplex PCR; TCRdb stores in-frame clones only, minus some. The sample comprises around 40,000 clones, 80% to 90% of which are singletons, and 10% to 13% rests with the top ten. The receptor was isolated from a man between 18 and 35 years old with HIV. The chain recombines TRBV5-1 with TRBJ2-7; 13 positions agree with TRBD2. Specimen: unsorted PBMCs, collected 2.2 years after starting antiretroviral therapy. For the CDR3, the DNA is TGCGCCAGCAGCTTGGCCGGACTAGCGGGAGACGAGCAGTACTTC. It is translated as CASSLAGLAGDEQYF.